This T cell receptor beta chain was sequenced for a study of T cells in localized non-small cell lung cancer. Libraries were prepared by immunoSEQ multiplex PCR; TCRdb keeps only in-frame clonotypes and omits some of them. The table lists tens of thousands of clones, 75% to 90% of them singletons. The V end was cut by 7 bases, the J end by 1 base, with 5 bases between. The CDR3 is 12 amino acids. Germline V gene data show CDR1 as SNHLY and CDR2 as FYNNEI. The specimen comprised peripheral blood, sampled before any cancer treatment. This TCR derives from a man aged 40-75 years with stage I lung adenocarcinoma. This chain links TRBV2 with TRBJ1-5; D unresolved. This CDR3 reads CASTDSNQPQHF. The CDR3 DNA sequence: TGTGCCAGCACGGACAGCAATCAGCCCCAGCATTTT.